This T cell receptor beta chain was recovered during a study of blood T cell repertoires in COVID-19. Data came from immunoSEQ multiplex PCR; TCRdb stores just in-frame clones and leaves some out. Among about 140,000 clones, 88% were seen once, and the ten largest hold roughly 28%. Trimming took off 4 bases at V and 4 bases at J, with 11 bases between the two ends. Germline lookup yields CDR1 MNHEY and CDR2 SVGEGT. CDR3 length: 13 amino acids. The clonotype was recovered from a human donor in a cohort sampled during active COVID-19. Sequencing was performed on peripheral blood. The chain carries TRBV6-2 or TRBV6-3 and TRBJ2-7; tentative D call: TRBD1 (6 bases). As DNA, the CDR3 is TGTGCCAGCAGTTTCCAAACAGGGTACGAGCAGTACTTC. This codes for CASSFQTGYEQYF.